This T cell receptor (beta chain) was obtained from a study of blood T cell repertoires in COVID-19 (dated by TCRdb to about 2020). For the wider study: The collaborator samples originated in the United States, Italy and Spain and spanned the acute and convalescent phases of COVID-19. Samples were obtained from the ongoing ImmuneRACE study (first 160 participants) and from approximately 1,200 subjects provided by 6 global collaborators. Subjects who had been exposed to COVID-19, were actively infected with it, or had recovered from it provided the deeply sampled blood TCRbeta repertoires that made up the dataset. The prospective study material was composed of cDNA or gDNA derived from T cells, B-cell-depleted T cells, or PBMCs. The sample metadata nearly always contained a de-identified subject ID, COVID-19 status, age in years and sex. Where available, HLA class I and class II types were taken from metadata supplied by the sample provider and were not determined by assay-based typing. A freely available public database, intended as a resource for researchers studying the immune response to SARS-CoV-2, is where the repertoires were released. Paper-wide results and their limitations: The quantity of clinical and demographic metadata differed by source and by participant and was supplied without curation.

Whole blood was collected in K2EDTA tubes by collaborating institutions according to the institutions' own protocols. For TCRbeta analysis, collaborators shipped samples in one of three forms: frozen whole blood, isolated PBMCs, or DNA extracted from either of those sample types. TCRbeta CDR3 regions were amplified from genomic DNA using the immunoSEQ Assay, a bias-controlled multiplex PCR. Processing in the source paper ran as follows. Nucleated cell counts per sample were estimated from amplification of reference gene primers within the assay. To quantify the absolute abundance of each unique TCRbeta CDR3 rearrangement, sequence reads were collapsed and filtered. For each sample, productive Simpson clonality was calculated as the square root of Simpson's diversity index across productive rearrangements. TCRdb took over this immuneACCESS table, retaining in-frame rearrangements with V and J assigned. Such tables are incomplete; in checked studies, under half of the missing clones stem from an unresolved V gene, and the remainder is unexplained. The V and J calls and the clone size are those of that table, but D and trimming were determined from the DNA. This sample is represented by hundreds of thousands of clones; approximately 83% of them were singletons. Jointly, the top ten make up over 8% of the sample.

Including the terminal cysteine and phenylalanine, the CDR3 comprises 12 residues. Kept here is only the CDR3 DNA, which spans 36 bases and is read in frame from base 1. Taken from the germline V gene, the CDR1 and CDR2 loops are SQVTM and ANQGSEA. The V end loses 7 bases and the J end loses 2 bases, and a stretch of 11 bases separates them. Of note for this clone: Its binding antigen is unknown. Per-base qualities were not stored, and no clone one base away is much larger.

The material sequenced was peripheral blood. The chain couples TRBV29-1 to TRBJ1-2, with a weak D call of TRBD1 (5 bases match). This clonotype was obtained from an elderly woman with acute or convalescent COVID-19. The DNA sequence is as follows: TGCAGCGCCTTGACAGACAACTATGGCTACACCTTC. This translates into CSALTDNYGYTF. The entire variable domain, with the stretches around the CDR3 drawn from the reference TRBV29-1 and TRBJ1-2 proteins, is SAVISQKPSRDICQRGTSLTIQCQVDSQVTMMFWYRQQPGQSLTLIATANQGSEATYESGFVIDKFPISRPNLTFSTLTVSNMSPEDSSIYLCSALTDNYGYTFGSGTRLTVV.